This T cell receptor (beta chain) appears in the sequencing data of a study of blood T cell repertoires in COVID-19. Across the whole study: Acute and convalescent COVID-19 samples came from the United States, Italy and Spain.

Original data processing: Cell counts per sample came from amplifying reference gene primers. TCRdb keeps only in-frame clones here, not all; method: immunoSEQ multiplex PCR. The V and J calls and clone size are taken from that table; D and trimming were inferred from the DNA. This sample has about 45,000 clones, with 80% found just once. The sequenced sample was peripheral blood. This TCR was sampled from an older man with acute or convalescent COVID-19.

The CDR3 loop reads CASSGNSNEQFF. The CDR3 region has the DNA TGTGCCAGCAGCGGAAACAGCAATGAGCAGTTCTTC. This chain uses TRBV7-3 with TRBJ2-1; D is uncertain. CDR1 and CDR2 (germline): SGHTA, FQGTGA. The CDR3 covers 12 residues. Trimming removed 5 bases from V and 6 bases from J, with 8 bases in between.